Shown below are 8 T cell receptor beta chains from a single sample sequenced in a study of cytomegalovirus exposure and HLA in healthy donors. With 60 Vbeta and 13 Jbeta primers, the PCR was carried out. Assay used: immunoSEQ multiplex PCR; TCRdb lists only in-frame clones, some missing. This sample yields over 150,000 clones, of which approximately 88% are seen a single time; approximately 1.2% belongs to the top ten. The sample comprised PBMCs. These receptors came from a boy between 2 and 15 years old in good health and CMV-seronegative.

This chain links TRBV9 with TRBJ2-3; 9 bases match TRBD2. The CDR3 is 14 residues long. Trimming removed 3 bases from V and 1 base from J; junction bases left unmatched: 0. Germline assignment: CDR1 SGDLS and CDR2 YYNGEE. This CDR3 is CASSASGGTDTQYF. The CDR3 DNA follows: TGTGCCAGCAGCGCTAGCGGGGGCACAGATACGCAGTATTTT.

The chain joins TRBV29-1 to TRBJ1-2; tentatively, D is TRBD1 (6 bases). Trimming took 7 bases from V and 8 from J, leaving 14 bases between them. The CDR3 has 11 amino acids. Germline loops: CDR1 SQVTM, CDR2 ANQGSEA. The chain's CDR3 is CSAEWGLGYTF. The CDR3 nucleotides are TGCAGCGCGGAATGGGGGCTGGGCTACACCTTC. The full variable domain, completed using reference TRBV29-1 and TRBJ1-2, is SAVISQKPSRDICQRGTSLTIQCQVDSQVTMMFWYRQQPGQSLTLIATANQGSEATYESGFVIDKFPISRPNLTFSTLTVSNMSPEDSSIYLCSAEWGLGYTFGSGTRLTVV.

The chain uses TRBV4-3 and TRBJ2-5; 9 bases are a match to TRBD2. The germline V gene encodes CDR1 LGHNA and CDR2 YSLEER. CDR3 length: 20 residues. V shed 0 bases, J shed 5 bases, and the junction held 19 bases outside the gene matches. The CDR3 region is CASSQDLLAGRRGFRETQYF. The CDR3 coding sequence is TGCGCCAGCAGCCAAGATCTGCTAGCGGGAAGACGAGGGTTTCGCGAGACCCAGTACTTC.

Turning to this clone: At one of its ends the junction is not consistent with the germline gene, which may arise from a read error. This chain uses TRBV19 with TRBJ1-1; weak D call: TRBD1 (5 bases). The germline V gene has CDR1 LNHDA and CDR2 SQIVND (reference sequence). The CDR3 covers 14 residues. The CDR3 DNA is TGTGCCAGTAGTATAGCAACGGGGGACCTACTAAGCGTCTTT. As protein: CASSIATGDLLSVF.

The V call is TRBV19, the J call TRBJ1-5; D possibly corresponds to TRBD1 (5 bases). CDR3 length: 16 amino acids. From germline, CDR1 is LNHDA and CDR2 SQIVND (reference sequence). V lost 1 base and J lost 0, with 10 bases in between. The CDR3 sequence is CASSIGQLNSNQPQHF. The DNA of the CDR3 is TGTGCCAGTAGTATAGGACAGTTAAATAGCAATCAGCCCCAGCATTTT.

The V call is TRBV5-5, the J call TRBJ2-7, with 11 bases lining up with TRBD1. V trimming: 4 bases; J trimming: 3 bases; junction bases outside the gene matches: 15. Looked up from germline, CDR1 is SGHKS and CDR2 is YYEKEE (reference sequence). CDR3 length: 18 residues. CDR3 amino acids: CASSPGYGQGAHSYEQYV. The CDR3 nucleotides are TGTGCCAGCAGCCCGGGTTACGGACAGGGGGCCCACAGCTACGAGCAGTACGTC.

J is TRBJ1-1 and V is TRBV9; D is unresolved. Germline lookup yields CDR1 SGDLS and CDR2 YYNGEE. The length of the CDR3 is 14 residues. V was pared by 0 bases and J by 0 bases, with 6 bases between. This chain's CDR3 is CASSVEAMNTEAFF. In nucleotides, the CDR3 is TGTGCCAGCAGCGTAGAAGCCATGAACACTGAAGCTTTCTTT.

CDR3 DNA: TGTGCCAGCAGCTTCGGGACAGGGGCCAACTATGGCTACACCTTC. Translation gives CASSFGTGANYGYTF. The chain couples TRBV5-4 to TRBJ1-2; 10 bases map to TRBD1. V trimming: 2 bases; J trimming: 2 bases; junction bases outside the gene matches: 3. Germline V gene lookup returns CDR1 SGHNT and CDR2 YYREEE (reference sequence). CDR3 length: 15 amino acids. Looking up the rest from reference TRBV5-4 and TRBJ1-2 gives the full variable domain: ETGVTQSPTHLIKTRGQQVTLRCSSQSGHNTVSWYQQALGQGPQFIFQYYREEENGRGNFPPRFSGLQFPNYSSELNVNALELDDSALYLCASSFGTGANYGYTFGSGTRLTVV.